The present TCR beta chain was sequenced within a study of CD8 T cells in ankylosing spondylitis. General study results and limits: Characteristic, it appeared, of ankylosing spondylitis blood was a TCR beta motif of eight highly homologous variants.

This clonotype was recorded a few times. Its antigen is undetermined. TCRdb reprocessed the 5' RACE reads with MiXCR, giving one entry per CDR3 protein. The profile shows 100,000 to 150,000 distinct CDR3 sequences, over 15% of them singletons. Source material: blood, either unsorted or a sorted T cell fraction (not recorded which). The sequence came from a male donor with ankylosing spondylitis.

The CDR3, as DNA: TGCAGTGCAAAACACCAGCGGCACTCCTACAATGAGCAGTTCTTC. Translation: CSAKHQRHSYNEQFF. This chain links TRBV20-1 with TRBJ2-1; the D gene is possibly TRBD2 (5 bases). Germline V gene sequence: CDR1 DFQATT, CDR2 SNEGSKA (reference sequence). The ends were cut back, 6 bases at V and 0 bases at J, with 15 bases in the middle. CDR3 size: 15 residues.